The rows below give T cell receptor beta chains drawn from one sample of a study of Graves' ophthalmopathy and Graves' hyperthyroidism. TCRdb called the multiplex PCR reads again in MiXCR, with one record for every CDR3 protein. The sample comprises roughly 400,000 distinct CDR3 sequences, approximately 18% of which are singletons, and roughly 2.6% rests with the top ten. Sample: peripheral blood. Receptors originate from an adult woman with stable Graves' hyperthyroidism. Each CDR3 is given with its conserved first and last residue.

V: TRBV19
J: TRBJ1-5
CDR3: CASSIGPNQPQHF

V: TRBV28
J: TRBJ2-2
CDR3: CASWGGTGGPGELFF

V: TRBV28
J: TRBJ1-6
CDR3: CASSLLLSSPLHF

V: TRBV28
J: TRBJ1-5
CDR3: CVCSSNRVAEGQPQHF

V: TRBV10-3
J: TRBJ1-1
CDR3: CAISGVGGMNTEAFF

V: TRBV28
J: TRBJ2-7
CDR3: CASSLKLWAGGRGRAYEQYF

V: TRBV6-2/TRBV6-3
J: TRBJ2-5
CDR3: CASSYSSSEETQYF

V: TRBV27
J: TRBJ1-2
CDR3: CASSQGQGYTF

V: TRBV12-3/TRBV12-4
J: TRBJ2-4
CDR3: CASSSRLAGIKGNIQYF

V: TRBV29-1
J: TRBJ2-7
CDR3: CSVDGTGSHEQYF

V: TRBV28
J: TRBJ1-2
CDR3: CASSLGRGHYGYTF

V: TRBV12-3/TRBV12-4
J: TRBJ1-2
CDR3: CASSHQYRDYGYTF

V: TRBV6-1
J: TRBJ2-7
CDR3: CASSAVHSQVPYEQYF

V: TRBV5-1
J: TRBJ2-5
CDR3: CASSRPGSQETQYF

V: TRBV7-2
J: TRBJ2-7
CDR3: CASSFTPFSYEQYF

V: TRBV4-1
J: TRBJ1-6
CDR3: CASSQDGRVSPLHF

V: TRBV20-1
J: TRBJ2-5
CDR3: CSARDLFSGRNQETQYF

V: TRBV6-2/TRBV6-3
J: TRBJ1-5
CDR3: CASSLTPGNGQPQHF

V: TRBV6-5
J: TRBJ2-7
CDR3: CASSRGGAYEQYF

V: TRBV28
J: TRBJ2-7
CDR3: CASSKNDISYEQYF

V: TRBV15
J: TRBJ2-7
CDR3: CATSSPFGGETGKAYEQYF

V: TRBV6-2/TRBV6-3
J: TRBJ1-5
CDR3: CASSPDRGRNQPQHF

V: TRBV20-1
J: TRBJ2-3
CDR3: CSANMHGGDPDTQYF

V: TRBV14
J: TRBJ2-2
CDR3: CASSQEVQVLEWYSGELCF

V: TRBV28
J: TRBJ2-7
CDR3: CASSPKTGHVDEQYF

V: TRBV20-1
J: TRBJ1-5
CDR3: CSARGGSQPQHF

V: TRBV9
J: TRBJ2-7
CDR3: CASSVGGFGEQYF

V: TRBV5-1
J: TRBJ1-1
CDR3: CASSPTMTGNTEAFF

V: TRBV11-2
J: TRBJ2-1
CDR3: CASSTSGISYNEQFF

V: TRBV25-1
J: TRBJ1-1
CDR3: CASRESWRNTEAFF

V: TRBV12-3/TRBV12-4
J: TRBJ1-2
CDR3: CASTPSRPGLAGYTF